The clone carrying this T cell receptor beta chain was seen only once. This record comes from a study of Tregs in tolerant kidney transplant recipients. The CDR3 has 13 amino acids. CDR1 and CDR2 (germline): SGHNT, YENEEA. Trimming stripped 0 bases from V and 6 bases from J, with 9 bases between. The protocol was immunoSEQ multiplex PCR, while the TCRdb copy is restricted to in-frame clones and leaves out a portion. The sample has tens of thousands of clones, approximately 91% seen once; the top ten hold approximately 0.36%. This rearrangement joins TRBV11-3 to TRBJ2-7, with unresolved D. The sequence came from a human donor who received a combined kidney and bone marrow transplant. The material sequenced was CD4+ T cells from blood, taken before the transplant. The CDR3 nucleotides read TGTGCCAGCAGCTTAGATAGCATTGGCGAGCAGTACTTC. Translated, it gives CASSLDSIGEQYF.